The rows below give T cell receptor beta chains drawn from one sample of a study of Ad26.COV2.S vaccination and SARS-CoV-2 variants. The data were produced by immunoSEQ multiplex PCR, yet TCRdb's version contains in-frame clones alone and is incomplete. The data contain about 320,000 clones, approximately 80% of them singletons. The sequencing here drew on peripheral blood, taken in a trial of Ad26.COV2.S vaccine versus placebo. The receptors were gathered from a person between 18 and 65 years old who received the Ad26.COV2.S COVID-19 vaccine or a placebo. The CDR3 runs from the conserved cysteine through the conserved F or W. The D gene is left open where the match is weak. The size entry is marked missing in some rows and otherwise reads once, few, many or a size class.

>14|TRBD1|TRBV7-8|NA|TRBJ1-5
TGTGCCAGCAGCATCCAGGACAGGGGGCAGCCCCAGCATTTT
CASSIQDRGQPQHF
>13|NA|TRBV12-3/TRBV12-4|NA|TRBJ1-3
TGTGCCAGCAGTTTGTCCCAAGGAAACACCATATATTTT
CASSLSQGNTIYF
>14|TRBD2|TRBV28|NA|TRBJ2-5
TGTGCCAGCAGGCCCGGGAGGGTCCAAGAGACCCAGTACTTC
CASRPGRVQETQYF
>17|TRBD2|TRBV5-4|NA|TRBJ2-2
TGTGCCAGCAGCCGAACCTTAGCGGGGGGGTACACCGGGGAGCTGTTTTTT
CASSRTLAGGYTGELFF
>14|TRBD1|TRBV10-3|NA|TRBJ2-5
TGTGCCATCATTAAGGACAGGGGTAGTAGGGCCCAGTACTTC
CAIIKDRGSRAQYF
>12|NA|TRBV29-1|few|TRBJ1-1
TGCAGCGTCGACAGAGTGAACACTGAAGCTTTCTTT
CSVDRVNTEAFF
>15|NA|TRBV6-5|NA|TRBJ1-5
TGTGCCAGCAGGAGAATACAGGGTACAAATCAGCCCCAGCATTTT
CASRRIQGTNQPQHF
>15|NA|TRBV25-1|NA|TRBJ1-2
TGTGCCAGCAGTGAATCCGGCAGACCTAACTATGGCTACACCTTC
CASSESGRPNYGYTF
>16|TRBD1|TRBV7-9|once|TRBJ1-6
TGTGCCAGCAGCTTTCTAGACAGGGGGCCAAATTCACCCCTCCACTTT
CASSFLDRGPNSPLHF
>16|NA|TRBV11-3|NA|TRBJ2-2
TGTGCCAGCAGCTTGGGAGTGGTTGGCGGCACCGGGGAGCTGTTTTTT
CASSLGVVGGTGELFF
>16|NA|TRBV27|NA|TRBJ2-3
TGTGCCAGCAGTTTATCGCTCGCGGGGAGCACAGATACGCAGTATTTT
CASSLSLAGSTDTQYF
>14|NA|TRBV10-3|NA|TRBJ2-1
TGTGCCATCAGTGAGGGTAGGCCCGACAATGAGCAGTTCTTC
CAISEGRPDNEQFF
>14|NA|TRBV4-2|NA|TRBJ2-1
TGTGCCAGCAGCCAAGATGCAGAAGACAATGAGCAGTTCTTC
CASSQDAEDNEQFF
>13|NA|TRBV10-3|once|TRBJ1-1
TGTGCCATCAGCCGACAGGAAAACACTGAAGCTTTCTTT
CAISRQENTEAFF
>17|NA|TRBV7-8|NA|TRBJ2-3
TGTGCCAGCAGCTACCTCCCGGGACGGGAAAGCACAGATACGCAGTATTTT
CASSYLPGRESTDTQYF
>13|TRBD1|TRBV25-1|NA|TRBJ1-6
TGTGCCAGCAGGGACAGGGGGTATTCACCCCTCCACTTT
CASRDRGYSPLHF
>13|TRBD1|TRBV30|once|TRBJ2-7
TGTGCCTGGACCCCGGGACAGGGTTACGAGCAGTACTTC
CAWTPGQGYEQYF
>16|NA|TRBV6-4|NA|TRBJ2-2
TGTGCCAGCAGTGTTCATGGGGGTAGCGACACCGGGGAGCTGTTTTTT
CASSVHGGSDTGELFF
>15|TRBD1|TRBV28|NA|TRBJ1-2
TGTGCCAGCAGAGTTACCGGGACAGGGGTCCATGGCTACACCTTC
CASRVTGTGVHGYTF
>18|TRBD1|TRBV20-1|NA|TRBJ1-5
TGCAGTGCTAGTGCCCCAAGGACAGGGGGCTTAAGCAATCAGCCCCAGCATTTT
CSASAPRTGGLSNQPQHF
>14|NA|TRBV28|NA|TRBJ1-1
TGTGCCAGCAGTTTACAGGGTTCGATCACTGAAGCTTTCTTT
CASSLQGSITEAFF
>15|TRBD1|TRBV14|NA|TRBJ2-3
TGTGCCAGCAGCCAAAAAACAGGGGGCACAGATACGCAGTATTTT
CASSQKTGGTDTQYF
>14|NA|TRBV28|NA|TRBJ1-2
TGTGCCAGCAGTCTCGTTGCTAGTAACTATGGCTACACCTTC
CASSLVASNYGYTF
>12|NA|TRBV15|NA|TRBJ2-7
TGTGCCACCAGCTTGCAGGGGGGGGAGCAGTACTTC
CATSLQGGEQYF
>14|TRBD1|TRBV9|NA|TRBJ2-7
TGTGCCAGCAGCGTAGCACAGGGGTTGGACGAGCAGTACTTC
CASSVAQGLDEQYF
>18|TRBD1|TRBV7-9|NA|TRBJ2-6
TGTGCCAGCAGCCCGGGACAGGGGTCGGGCTCTGGGGCCAACGTCCTGACTTTC
CASSPGQGSGSGANVLTF
>15|TRBD2|TRBV6-5|once|TRBJ2-5
TGTGCCAGCAGCCAAGCGGGGGGGATCCAAGAGACCCAGTACTTC
CASSQAGGIQETQYF
>15|NA|TRBV5-4|once|TRBJ1-2
TGTGCCAGCAGCTTGATGGGGTCTGGTGACTATGGCTACACCTTC
CASSLMGSGDYGYTF
>14|NA|TRBV9|NA|TRBJ2-2
TGTGCCAGCAGCGGGACAGTGAACACCGGGGAGCTGTTTTTT
CASSGTVNTGELFF
>14|TRBD1|TRBV29-1|NA|TRBJ2-7
TGCAGCGTCGCCGGACAGGGAAACAACTACGAGCAGTACTTC
CSVAGQGNNYEQYF